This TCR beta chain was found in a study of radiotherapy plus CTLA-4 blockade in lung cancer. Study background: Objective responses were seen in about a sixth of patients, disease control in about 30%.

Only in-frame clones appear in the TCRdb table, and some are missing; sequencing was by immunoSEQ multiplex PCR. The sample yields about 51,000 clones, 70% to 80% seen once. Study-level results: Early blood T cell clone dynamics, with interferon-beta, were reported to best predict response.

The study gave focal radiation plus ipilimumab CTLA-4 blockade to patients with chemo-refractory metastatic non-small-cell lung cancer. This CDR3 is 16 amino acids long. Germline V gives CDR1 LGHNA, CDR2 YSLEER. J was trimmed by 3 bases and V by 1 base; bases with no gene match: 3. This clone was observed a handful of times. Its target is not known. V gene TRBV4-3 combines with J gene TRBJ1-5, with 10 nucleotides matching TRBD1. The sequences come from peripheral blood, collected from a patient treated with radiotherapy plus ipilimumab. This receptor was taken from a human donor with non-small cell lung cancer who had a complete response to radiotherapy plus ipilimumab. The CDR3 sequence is CASSQGTGGDNQPQHF. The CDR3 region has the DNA TGCGCCAGCAGCCAAGGGACAGGGGGTGACAATCAGCCCCAGCATTTT.